One and the same sample provided the 21 T cell receptor beta chains below, sequenced in a study of shared clonotypes between healthy human individuals. TCRdb's table, derived via immunoSEQ multiplex PCR, lists solely in-frame clones and lacks some. The sample has a few hundred thousand clones; 60% to 70% are singletons. The source material was memory CD4+ T cells sorted from blood. The subset: CD45RA-negative fraction. The receptor set was obtained from a man aged 30 to 39 in good health.

The chain joins TRBV11-1 to TRBJ2-7; the D is unclear. The CDR3 spans 15 residues. V was shortened by 5 bases and J by 3 bases, with 17 bases between the two germline ends. Germline V gives CDR1 SGHAT, CDR2 FQDESV (reference sequence). The DNA for the CDR3 is TGTGCCAGCAGCCCTGGCTCTACGGACCTCTACGAGCAGTACTTC. Its translation: CASSPGSTDLYEQYF.

This clone was counted once. The genes are TRBV2 and TRBJ1-2, with 7 bases matching TRBD1. Per germline, CDR1 SNHLY and CDR2 FYNNEI. V dropped 4 bases and J dropped 5; count of bases not matched to a gene: 7. The CDR3 is 14 residues long. CDR3 in DNA: TGTGCCAGCAGTGCGCAGGGGGAGAGATATGGCTACACCTTC. It encodes CASSAQGERYGYTF.

The rearrangement joins TRBV5-1 to TRBJ2-3, with D perhaps being TRBD1 or TRBD2 (5 bases each). CDR3 length equals 14 residues. Trimming cost V 0 bases and J 6 bases, with 11 bases left between them. Germline CDR1 SGHRS, CDR2 YFSETQ. DNA of the CDR3: TGCGCCAGCAGCTTGGGAGGGGTACGTGATACGCAGTATTTT. It translates to CASSLGGVRDTQYF.

This chain uses TRBV7-3 with TRBJ2-2; D not certain. The CDR3 has 13 amino acids. Trimming left V 1 base short and J 8 bases short, with 8 bases between. The germline gives CDR1 SGHTA, CDR2 FQGTGA. DNA for the CDR3: TGTGCCAGCAGCTTAAGGGAAAGTGGGGAGCTGTTTTTT. It yields the protein CASSLRESGELFF.

V gene TRBV7-3 combines with J gene TRBJ2-5; 9 positions match TRBD2. The CDR3 covers 14 residues. Germline V gene data show CDR1 as SGHTA and CDR2 as FQGTGA. Trimming cost V 9 bases and J 6 bases; bases outside gene matches: 11. The CDR3, as DNA: TGTGCCAGTGCCTTAGGTAGCGGGAGCAAGACCCAGTACTTC. It codes for CASALGSGSKTQYF.

The table lists this clone with a count of one. A read error is possible here, since a much larger clone lies one base away. V and J are TRBV6-1 and TRBJ1-1; a possible D gene is TRBD1 (5 bases). Trimming shortened V by 7 bases and J by 7 bases, and 16 bases separated the two germline ends. CDR1 is MNHNS, CDR2 SASEGT, per germline. This CDR3 contains 13 residues. The CDR3 region is CASKKTEANEAFF. DNA of the CDR3: TGTGCCAGCAAGAAGACAGAAGCCAATGAAGCTTTCTTT.

This chain uses TRBV11-1 with TRBJ2-1; D could derive from TRBD1 or TRBD2 (6 bases each). Trimming cost V 5 bases and J 6 bases, with 17 bases left between them. There are 15 residues in the CDR3. Germline V CDR1 and CDR2: SGHAT, FQDESV (reference sequence). The CDR3 region is CASSPQGGGGNEQFF. The CDR3 DNA follows: TGTGCCAGCAGCCCCCAAGGAGGGGGAGGCAATGAGCAGTTCTTC.

The chain links TRBV5-1 to TRBJ2-7, with D tentatively TRBD2 (6 bases). CDR3 length: 15 amino acids. Germline V gene lookup returns CDR1 SGHRS and CDR2 YFSETQ. V was pared by 0 bases and J by 1 base, with 11 bases between. The CDR3 reads CASSLGLEVSYEQYF. For the CDR3, the DNA is TGCGCCAGCAGCTTGGGACTAGAAGTTTCCTACGAGCAGTACTTC.

The chain is built from TRBV5-1 and TRBJ2-3; TRBD1 might be the D (5 bases). The V end was cut by 3 bases, the J end by 3 bases, with 11 bases between. In germline, CDR1 is SGHRS, CDR2 YFSETQ. The CDR3 is 14 residues long. Written as DNA, the CDR3 is TGCGCCAGCAGCTCGCCCTCAGGGACAGATACGCAGTATTTT. Translation gives CASSSPSGTDTQYF.

The CDR3 DNA follows: TGTGCCAGCAGCCGGGGACCAGACAATGAGCAGTTCTTC. As protein: CASSRGPDNEQFF. The chain uses TRBV7-9 and TRBJ2-1; D is perhaps TRBD1 or TRBD2 (5 bases each). Per the germline V gene, CDR1 is SEHNR and CDR2 is FQNEAQ (reference sequence). V was shortened by 5 bases and J by 5 bases, with 10 bases between the two germline ends. This CDR3 is built from 13 residues.

The chain combines TRBV19 with TRBJ1-2; 10 nucleotides align to TRBD1. Germline CDR1 reads LNHDA; CDR2 reads SQIVND (reference sequence). The CDR3 sequence is 14 residues long. J gave up 3 bases and V 5 bases, and 3 bases lay outside the gene matches. This chain's CDR3 is CASSLGQGYYGYTF. In nucleotides, the CDR3 is TGTGCCAGTAGTTTGGGACAGGGGTACTATGGCTACACCTTC.

The chain combines TRBV4-1 with TRBJ2-5; the D gene is possibly TRBD1 (5 bases). This CDR3 comprises 14 residues. Trimming shortened V by 4 bases and J by 5 bases, and 14 bases separated the two germline ends. Germline assignment: CDR1 MGHRA and CDR2 YSYEKL. The CDR3 here is CASSPGQVRETQYF. CDR3 sequence (DNA): TGCGCCAGCAGCCCCGGACAAGTTCGGGAGACCCAGTACTTC.

The sample holds a few counts of this clone. The V and J genes are TRBV4-3 and TRBJ2-2; TRBD2 agrees at 7 bases. This CDR3 spans 15 amino acids. Germline V gene lookup returns CDR1 LGHNA and CDR2 YSLEER. With V trimmed by 1 base and J by 4 bases, 3 bases remained unmatched. The CDR3 sequence is CASSQAGGATGELFF. The CDR3, as DNA: TGCGCCAGCAGCCAAGCGGGAGGCGCCACCGGGGAGCTGTTTTTT.

The CDR3, as DNA: TGTGCCAGCAGTCCCCGCCGTTCTGCAACTAATGAAAAACTGTTTTTT. This codes for CASSPRRSATNEKLFF. The rearrangement links TRBV27 to TRBJ1-4; D is ambiguous. Trimming pared 5 bases from V and 0 bases from J, leaving 13 bases between. CDR1 is MNHEY, CDR2 SMNVEV, per germline (reference sequence). The CDR3 has 16 residues. The whole variable domain, filled in from reference TRBV27 and TRBJ1-4, reads EAQVTQNPRYLITVTGKKLTVTCSQNMNHEYMSWYRQDPGLGLRQIYYSMNVEVTDKGDVPEGYKVSRKEKRNFPLILESPSPNQTSLYFCASSPRRSATNEKLFFGSGTQLSVL.

The table lists this clone with a count of one. The rearrangement links TRBV25-1 to TRBJ2-1, with 9 bases matching TRBD2. The V and J ends lost 5 bases and 6 bases, in that order; junction bases with no gene match: 11. Germline lookup yields CDR1 MGHDK and CDR2 SYGVNS. The CDR3 runs to 16 residues. Here the CDR3 DNA reads TGTGCCAGCAGTCCATCTGGCGGGAGGGCCTTCAATGAGCAGTTCTTC. It specifies CASSPSGGRAFNEQFF. Together with reference TRBV25-1 and TRBJ2-1, the CDR3 gives the full variable domain: EADIYQTPRYLVIGTGKKITLECSQTMGHDKMYWYQQDPGMELHLIHYSYGVNSTEKGDLSSESTVSRIRTEHFPLTLESARPSHTSQYLCASSPSGGRAFNEQFFGPGTRLTVL.

The chain links TRBV27 to TRBJ1-3, with D perhaps TRBD1 (6 bases). This CDR3 spans 15 amino acids. Germline V gene sequence: CDR1 MNHEY, CDR2 SMNVEV (reference sequence). V lost 6 bases, J lost 0 bases, and 12 bases lay in between. CDR3 nucleotide sequence: TGTGCCAGCAGAAGAACAGGGCTCTCTGGAAACACCATATATTTT. This translates into CASRRTGLSGNTIYF.

This clone was found once. The genes are TRBV6-5 and TRBJ1-1; TRBD1 agrees at 10 bases. V was pared by 6 bases and J by 1 base, with 5 bases of the junction left unmatched. Germline V CDR1 and CDR2: MNHEY, SVGAGI. The CDR3 spans 15 residues. CDR3 DNA sequence: TGTGCCAGCAGACGCGACAGGGGGCCGAACACTGAAGCTTTCTTT. This sequence encodes CASRRDRGPNTEAFF.

The J gene is TRBJ2-1, the V gene TRBV7-2; D perhaps matches TRBD2 (6 bases). V shed 4 bases and J shed 4 bases, with 14 bases lying between them. CDR1 and CDR2 from the germline V gene are SGHTA and FQGNSA. This CDR3 region has 15 residues. CDR3 coding DNA: TGTGCCAGCAGCTCAGCGGGCGGGGTTTACAATGAGCAGTTCTTC. Translation gives CASSSAGGVYNEQFF.

The chain has TRBV10-3 and TRBJ1-4; no definite D call. The CDR3 is 14 amino acids. The V end lost 6 bases, the J end lost 0 bases, and 8 bases lay between the germline ends. The V gene's germline CDR1 is ENHRY and CDR2 SYGVKD. In DNA, the CDR3 is TGTGCCATCAGCCCAGACCCAACTAATGAAAAACTGTTTTTT. Protein sequence: CAISPDPTNEKLFF.

The chain uses TRBV6-1 and TRBJ2-3; tentative D call: TRBD1 (5 bases). Germline V gene lookup returns CDR1 MNHNS and CDR2 SASEGT. V was trimmed by 7 bases and J by 1 base, leaving 9 bases between them. This CDR3 is 13 amino acids long. The CDR3 reads CASTVRGTDTQYF. The CDR3, as DNA: TGTGCCAGCACCGTCAGGGGCACAGATACGCAGTATTTT.

V gene TRBV25-1 combines with J gene TRBJ2-5, with 10 bases identical to TRBD2. V gave up 3 bases and J gave up 3 bases; unmatched junction bases: 10. This CDR3 region has 17 residues. The germline V gene has CDR1 MGHDK and CDR2 SYGVNS. The CDR3 sequence is CASSDGTSAKWKETQYF. CDR3 bases: TGTGCCAGCAGTGATGGGACTAGCGCCAAATGGAAAGAGACCCAGTACTTC.